This T cell receptor beta chain was identified during a study of cytomegalovirus exposure and HLA in healthy donors. Unmatched junction bases numbered 13, after V lost 7 bases and J lost 6 bases. CDR3 size: 16 residues. Germline CDR1 is SNHLY and CDR2 is FYNNEI. Use of 60 Vbeta and 13 Jbeta primers characterized the PCR. Clones were sequenced by immunoSEQ multiplex PCR, and TCRdb holds only the in-frame ones, with some missing. The profile covers under 150,000 clones, with roughly 79% appearing a single time and 2.5% to 3.5% taken by the ten largest. The receptor was isolated from a boy younger than 10 in good health and CMV-seronegative. The material sequenced was PBMCs. The chain is built from TRBV2 and TRBJ2-1; 9 positions match TRBD2. The CDR3 sequence is CASKPSGTALGNEQFF. CDR3 DNA: TGTGCCAGCAAGCCTAGCGGGACCGCCCTGGGCAATGAGCAGTTCTTC.